The 14 T cell receptor beta chains in this list originate from one sample, sequenced in a study of blood T cell repertoires in COVID-19. The protocol was immunoSEQ multiplex PCR, while the TCRdb copy is restricted to in-frame clones and leaves out a portion. The table shows more than 85,000 clones, with about 81% occurring only once. Sample: peripheral blood. The receptors shown here come from a man between 65 and 79 years old with acute or convalescent COVID-19.

The chain carries TRBV28 and TRBJ1-2; 7 bases map to TRBD1. This CDR3 region has 9 residues. V trimming: 8 bases; J trimming: 12 bases; junction bases outside the gene matches: 3. The V gene's germline CDR1 is MDHEN and CDR2 SYDVKM. For the CDR3, the DNA is TGTGCCAGCGGCAGGGGGAACACCTTC. Amino acid sequence: CASGRGNTF.

The rearrangement joins TRBV4-1 to TRBJ1-5, with 8 bases aligning to TRBD1. V shed 4 bases, J shed 7 bases, and the junction held 3 bases outside the gene matches. The V gene's germline CDR1 is MGHRA and CDR2 YSYEKL. This CDR3 is built from 13 residues. CDR3 sequence reads: CASSLPGGQPQHF. DNA for the CDR3: TGCGCCAGCAGCCTCCCAGGGGGCCAGCCCCAGCATTTT.

The V and J genes are TRBV5-8 and TRBJ2-5; 9 bases map to TRBD1. From germline, CDR1 is SGHTS and CDR2 YDEGEE. This CDR3 spans 13 amino acids. V lost 5 bases and J lost 4; bases outside the gene matches: 3. CDR3 loop: CASRMTGGETQYF. The CDR3 nucleotides read TGTGCCAGCAGGATGACAGGGGGAGAGACCCAGTACTTC.

The chain has TRBV6-1 and TRBJ2-7; 8 nucleotides align to TRBD1. V trimming: 4 bases; J trimming: 6 bases; junction bases outside the gene matches: 17. The germline V gene encodes CDR1 MNHNS and CDR2 SASEGT. CDR3 length: 17 residues. CDR3: CASSGLSGQGAIVEQYF. The CDR3 DNA reads TGTGCCAGCAGTGGCTTATCTGGACAGGGTGCCATAGTCGAGCAGTACTTC.

The chain combines TRBV7-9 with TRBJ1-2, with D hard to call. V shed 11 bases and J shed 0 bases, with 13 bases lying between them. Germline V gene lookup returns CDR1 SEHNR and CDR2 FQNEAQ (reference sequence). There are 13 residues in the CDR3. Here the CDR3 DNA reads TGTGCCGGGAGCGGGGATGCTAACTATGGCTACACCTTC. It is translated as CAGSGDANYGYTF.

The V call is TRBV4-3, the J call TRBJ2-3; D is possibly TRBD2 (6 bases). The germline V and J ends were trimmed by 3 bases and 3 bases, with 10 bases remaining between them. Germline V CDR1 and CDR2: LGHNA, YSLEER. This CDR3 has 14 amino acids. In DNA, the CDR3 is TGCGCCAGCAGCCAGGAGCGGGCAACAGATACGCAGTATTTT. Amino acid sequence: CASSQERATDTQYF.

The V call is TRBV4-2, the J call TRBJ2-7; 11 bases agree with TRBD2. The CDR3 contains 15 residues. Trimming at V came to 3 bases and at J to 1 base, leaving 2 bases not matched to a gene. Germline V gives CDR1 LGHNA, CDR2 YNFKEQ. CDR3 residues: CASSQTSGASYEQYF. The CDR3 DNA reads TGTGCCAGCAGCCAGACTAGCGGGGCTTCCTACGAGCAGTACTTC.

The chain has TRBV5-1 and TRBJ1-4; tentatively, D is TRBD1 (5 bases). This CDR3 contains 14 residues. Germline CDR1 and CDR2: SGHRS and YFSETQ. V was clipped by 4 bases and J by 6 bases, with 13 bases between them. DNA for the CDR3: TGCGCCAGCAGCCGAGACAGCGGGGATGAAAAACTGTTTTTT. It specifies CASSRDSGDEKLFF.

This chain connects TRBV19 to TRBJ2-5; D might be TRBD1 (6 bases). CDR1 LNHDA and CDR2 SQIVND come from the germline V gene (reference sequence). V was trimmed by 10 bases and J by 2 bases, leaving 8 bases between them. The CDR3 consists of 11 residues. The CDR3 loop reads CATGQQETQYF. In DNA form, the CDR3 reads TGTGCCACCGGACAGCAAGAGACCCAGTACTTC.

V gene TRBV6-5 combines with J gene TRBJ2-5, with 8 nucleotides matching TRBD1. With 6 bases clipped from V and 5 bases from J, the junction kept 11 bases outside the gene matches. The CDR3 sequence is 15 residues long. Germline V gene sequence: CDR1 MNHEY, CDR2 SVGAGI. CDR3: CASRPRTGGGETQYF. In DNA, the CDR3 is TGTGCCAGCAGACCCAGAACAGGGGGTGGGGAGACCCAGTACTTC.

The chain carries TRBV24-1 and TRBJ2-1; 9 bases are shared with TRBD2. Per germline, CDR1 KGHDR and CDR2 SFDVKD. The CDR3 length is 16 residues. Trimming cost V 3 bases and J 9 bases; bases outside gene matches: 11. The chain's CDR3 is CATSDPTSGRPFEQFF. The CDR3 DNA reads as TGTGCCACCAGTGATCCAACTAGCGGGCGGCCGTTTGAGCAGTTCTTC.

This clone has a single count. V is TRBV2 and J is TRBJ1-2; TRBD1 is a possible D gene (6 bases). The CDR3 has 12 amino acids. Trimming shortened V by 5 bases and J by 4 bases, and 8 bases separated the two germline ends. Germline V gene lookup returns CDR1 SNHLY and CDR2 FYNNEI. The CDR3 region is CASSRTVYGYTF. In nucleotides, the CDR3 is TGTGCCAGCAGTAGGACAGTCTATGGCTACACCTTC.

The rearrangement joins TRBV28 to TRBJ1-2; weak D call: TRBD1 (5 bases). The CDR3 totals 15 residues. Per germline, CDR1 MDHEN and CDR2 SYDVKM. Trimming shortened V by 7 bases and J by 0 bases, and 15 bases separated the two germline ends. The CDR3: CASISQGPTNYGYTF. CDR3 bases: TGTGCCAGCATCTCGCAGGGCCCCACTAACTATGGCTACACCTTC.

The rearrangement uses TRBV4-3 and TRBJ2-7, with TRBD1 as a possible D gene (6 bases). The ends were cut back, 1 base at V and 3 bases at J, with 13 bases in the middle. Germline-derived CDR1 and CDR2 are LGHNA and YSLEER. The CDR3 spans 15 residues. CDR3 DNA sequence: TGCGCCAGCAGCCAAGGGGCACAGGGACACTACGAGCAGTACTTC. Amino acid sequence: CASSQGAQGHYEQYF.